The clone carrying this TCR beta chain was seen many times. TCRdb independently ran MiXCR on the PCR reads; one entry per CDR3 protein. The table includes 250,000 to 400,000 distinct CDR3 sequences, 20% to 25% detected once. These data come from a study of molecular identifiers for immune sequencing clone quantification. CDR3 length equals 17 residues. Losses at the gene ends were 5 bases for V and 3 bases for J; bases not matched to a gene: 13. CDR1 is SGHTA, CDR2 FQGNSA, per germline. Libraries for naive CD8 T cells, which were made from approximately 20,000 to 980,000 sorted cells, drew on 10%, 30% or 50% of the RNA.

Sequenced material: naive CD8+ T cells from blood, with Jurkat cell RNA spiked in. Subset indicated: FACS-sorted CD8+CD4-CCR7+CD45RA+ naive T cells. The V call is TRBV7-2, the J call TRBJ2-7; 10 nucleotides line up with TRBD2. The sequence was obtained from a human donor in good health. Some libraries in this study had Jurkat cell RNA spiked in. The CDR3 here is CASSVSGRLAGYYEQYF. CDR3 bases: TGTGCCAGCAGCGTTAGCGGGAGGCTAGCGGGATACTACGAGCAGTACTTC.